This T cell receptor (beta chain) was sequenced in a study of T cell responses to AZD1222 COVID-19 vaccine. Whole-study results and caveats: At baseline, seropositivity was found in only 5 to 7 AZD1222 recipients. Unmutated variant regions reportedly attract nearly half of all spike-specific TCRs. The sample set comprised mostly white British donors with more females, and clonal diversity was possibly underestimated.

This clone has a handful of counts. Antigen specificity is unknown. The V segment lost 4 bases and the J segment 6 bases; nucleotides outside the gene matches: 5. The CDR3 is made up of 15 amino acids. Germline CDR1 and CDR2: MNHEY and SMNVEV (reference sequence). Sequencing used immunoSEQ multiplex PCR; TCRdb keeps in-frame clones, though not all of them. The profile shows about 120,000 clones, 70% to 90% of them singletons. Sequencing used peripheral blood, obtained on day 0 of AZD1222 vaccination. This clonotype was obtained from an adult in good health. The genes are TRBV27 and TRBJ1-6; 8 nucleotides match TRBD1. CDR3 DNA: TGTGCCAGCAGTTACATTGACAGGGGTAATTCACCCCTCCACTTT. Translated: CASSYIDRGNSPLHF.